This entry lists 21 T cell receptor beta chains sequenced from one sample in a study of T-cell reconstitution after alpha-beta-depleted transplantation in children. Unique molecular identifiers were built into the TCRbeta library. Via MiXCR, TCRdb re-called the PCR reads, giving one row per CDR3 protein. Here the sample spans 350,000 to 400,000 distinct CDR3 sequences, 20% being singletons. This specimen consisted of PBMCs from the stem cell graft donor, obtained from the stem cell graft. The source of these receptors is a human donor who donated a stem cell graft to a child with acute myeloid leukemia.

This chain joins TRBV27 and TRBJ2-5; a possible D gene is TRBD2 (6 bases). Trimming removed 6 bases at V and 1 base at J, with 15 bases between. The germline gives CDR1 MNHEY, CDR2 SMNVEV (reference sequence). The CDR3 runs 15 residues. This CDR3 is CASSPRAGSQETQYF. The CDR3 nucleotides are TGTGCCAGCAGCCCTAGGGCGGGGTCCCAAGAGACCCAGTACTTC.

This chain links TRBV4-1 with TRBJ2-7; maybe TRBD2 (6 bases). V dropped 1 base and J dropped 2 bases, with 9 bases sitting between them. The germline gives CDR1 MGHRA, CDR2 YSYEKL. The CDR3 has 14 amino acids. In nucleotides, the CDR3 is TGCGCCAGCAGCCAAGGGGACTTCACCTACGAGCAGTACTTC. Its translation is CASSQGDFTYEQYF.

This clonotype was picked up many times. The J gene is TRBJ2-1, the V gene TRBV12-3 or TRBV12-4, with 12 positions matching TRBD2. V was pared by 6 bases and J by 4 bases, with 7 bases of the junction left unmatched. CDR3 length: 16 amino acids. The CDR3 region is CASSLPLAGGYNEQFF. Written as DNA, the CDR3 is TGTGCCAGCAGCCTCCCACTAGCGGGAGGTTACAATGAGCAGTTCTTC.

The J gene is TRBJ2-7, the V gene TRBV12-3 or TRBV12-4; 7 nucleotides agree with TRBD1. J was trimmed by 0 bases and V by 2 bases; bases with no gene match: 7. The CDR3 is 16 residues long. The CDR3 nucleotides read TGTGCCAGCAGTTTAAGTGGGACAGCCAGCTCCTACGAGCAGTACTTC. Its translation is CASSLSGTASSYEQYF.

The J gene is TRBJ1-2, the V gene TRBV4-1, with D tentatively TRBD1 (6 bases). Per the germline V gene, CDR1 is MGHRA and CDR2 is YSYEKL. The CDR3 consists of 13 residues. V lost 4 bases and J lost 4, with 10 bases in between. The CDR3 reads CASSPRGGYGYTF. The CDR3 DNA follows: TGCGCCAGCAGCCCTAGGGGGGGCTATGGCTACACCTTC.

V usage is TRBV4-3 and J usage is TRBJ1-5, with 7 bases that match TRBD1. Germline V gene lookup returns CDR1 LGHNA and CDR2 YSLEER. The CDR3 extends over 15 amino acids. The V and J ends lost 0 bases and 7 bases, in that order; junction bases with no gene match: 6. The CDR3 sequence: CASSQDRQGWQPQHF. The CDR3 nucleotides read TGCGCCAGCAGCCAAGACAGACAGGGATGGCAGCCCCAGCATTTT.

This clonotype was seen ten or more times. This chain joins TRBV10-3 and TRBJ2-1, with D unclear. V dropped 0 bases and J dropped 8 bases, with 5 bases sitting between them. CDR3 length: 12 residues. Germline values: CDR1 ENHRY, CDR2 SYGVKD. The CDR3 DNA is TGTGCCATCAGTGAGTCAGGCTATGAGCAGTTCTTC. Translating it yields CAISESGYEQFF.

This clonotype occurred a few times. The chain links TRBV15 to TRBJ1-2; D is unresolved. Germline CDR1 LNHNV, CDR2 YYDKDF (reference sequence). Trimming stripped 0 bases from V and 8 bases from J, with 13 bases between. There are 14 residues in the CDR3. CDR3 amino acids: CATSRDRGPPGYTF. The DNA of the CDR3 is TGTGCCACCAGCAGAGATCGAGGACCCCCGGGCTACACCTTC.

The rearrangement joins TRBV27 to TRBJ2-3; 7 nucleotides match TRBD2. The CDR3 is 15 amino acids. Trimming cost V 4 bases and J 4 bases; bases outside gene matches: 8. CDR1 MNHEY and CDR2 SMNVEV come from the germline V gene (reference sequence). In DNA form, the CDR3 reads TGTGCCAGCAGTTCTCGGGGAGGGCAGTCAGATACGCAGTATTTT. The encoded protein is CASSSRGGQSDTQYF.

This chain joins TRBV12-3 or TRBV12-4 and TRBJ1-1; D is unclear. CDR3 length: 13 residues. Between the trimmed V and J ends, which lost 7 bases and 1 base, there was a span of 10 bases. In nucleotides, the CDR3 is TGTGCCAGCACCAAGAGGGAGAACACTGAAGCTTTCTTT. Translated, it gives CASTKRENTEAFF.

V gene TRBV20-1 combines with J gene TRBJ1-1, with 8 bases aligning to TRBD1. J lost 3 bases, V lost 2 bases, and 5 bases had no gene match. The CDR3 has 14 amino acids. Germline CDR1 and CDR2: DFQATT and SNEGSKA (reference sequence). CDR3 sequence (DNA): TGCAGTGCTAGATCTCTGGACAGGGACACTGAAGCTTTCTTT. It yields the protein CSARSLDRDTEAFF.

This clonotype came up a few times. The V gene is TRBV12-3 or TRBV12-4, the J gene TRBJ2-2; 7 bases agree with TRBD2. V gave up 6 bases and J gave up 2 bases; unmatched junction bases: 9. This CDR3 region has 16 residues. CDR3 coding DNA: TGTGCCAGCAGCTATCTCAGCGGGATCAACACCGGGGAGCTGTTTTTT. Encoded protein: CASSYLSGINTGELFF.

This chain connects TRBV20-1 to TRBJ2-1; 8 nucleotides match TRBD2. The CDR3 is made up of 13 amino acids. The germline CDR1 and CDR2 sequences are DFQATT and SNEGSKA (reference sequence). The junction had 1 base not matched to a gene; V was cut back by 6 bases and J by 0 bases. The CDR3 nucleotides are TGCAGTGCACTAGCGGACTCCTACAATGAGCAGTTCTTC. Residues: CSALADSYNEQFF.

This clonotype was found a few times. The rearrangement uses TRBV20-1 and TRBJ1-5, with D unclear. Trimming left V 0 bases short and J 3 bases short, with 9 bases between. The germline V gene has CDR1 DFQATT and CDR2 SNEGSKA (reference sequence). The CDR3 is 14 amino acids. This CDR3 is CSAREGGTNQPQHF. The CDR3 DNA reads TGCAGTGCTAGAGAGGGAGGAACCAATCAGCCCCAGCATTTT.

This clonotype was picked up many times. J is TRBJ2-1 and V is TRBV20-1; 9 bases line up with TRBD2. CDR1 is DFQATT and CDR2 is SNEGSKA in the germline V gene (reference sequence). The CDR3 sequence is 15 residues long. The ends lost 3 bases at V and 6 bases at J; junction bases unmatched: 9. The CDR3 reads CSASWASGNSNEQFF. CDR3 nucleotides: TGCAGTGCTAGTTGGGCTAGCGGGAACTCCAATGAGCAGTTCTTC.

The V call is TRBV27, the J call TRBJ2-7, with 7 bases lining up with TRBD1. The J segment lost 7 bases and the V segment lost 3 bases, leaving 9 bases of the junction unmatched. The length of the CDR3 is 14 residues. Germline CDR1 MNHEY, CDR2 SMNVEV (reference sequence). CDR3 amino acids: CASSLYDRAGEQYF. CDR3 bases: TGTGCCAGCAGTTTGTATGACAGGGCCGGGGAGCAGTACTTC.

This clonotype appeared a few times. The chain couples TRBV7-2 to TRBJ1-6; D perhaps matches TRBD1 (5 bases). CDR1 is SGHTA and CDR2 is FQGNSA in the germline V gene. There are 15 residues in the CDR3. V was pared by 5 bases and J by 5 bases, with 13 bases between. This chain's CDR3 is CASSPMGRDNSPLHF. The CDR3 DNA sequence: TGTGCCAGCAGCCCCATGGGCAGGGATAATTCACCCCTCCACTTT.

This clonotype was picked up a small number of times. The chain has TRBV6-1 and TRBJ2-7; D unclear. Trimming removed 5 bases from V and 1 base from J, with 15 bases in between. The CDR3 has 15 residues. Germline V gene lookup returns CDR1 MNHNS and CDR2 SASEGT. CDR3 bases: TGTGCCAGCAGTCCGATAGAAGGATGGTCCTACGAGCAGTACTTC. It is translated as CASSPIEGWSYEQYF.

A few counts support this clonotype. This rearrangement joins TRBV12-3 or TRBV12-4 to TRBJ2-5, with TRBD1 identical over 10 bases. The ends lost 5 bases at V and 2 bases at J; junction bases unmatched: 5. The length of the CDR3 is 15 residues. For the CDR3, the DNA is TGTGCCAGCAGTCCGACAGGGGGCGTACAAGAGACCCAGTACTTC. It encodes CASSPTGGVQETQYF.

The chain employs TRBV28 and TRBJ2-4; D not resolved. The CDR3 totals 14 residues. Germline lookup yields CDR1 MDHEN and CDR2 SYDVKM. V was cut by 7 bases and J by 3 bases, with 13 bases left in between. DNA of the CDR3: TGTGCCAGCAATTGGGCGAGCATCAAAAACATTCAGTACTTC. Translated, it gives CASNWASIKNIQYF.

In this sample, this clonotype turned up many times. The chain joins TRBV9 to TRBJ2-3; 9 bases line up with TRBD1. The V segment lost 3 bases and the J segment 4 bases; nucleotides outside the gene matches: 9. The CDR3 spans 16 residues. Germline V gene data show CDR1 as SGDLS and CDR2 as YYNGEE. The CDR3 DNA reads TGTGCCAGCAGCGCGGGGACAGGGCTCGGGGCAGATACGCAGTATTTT. Encoded protein: CASSAGTGLGADTQYF.